Below are 7 T cell receptor beta chains sequenced from a single sample in a study of untreated major depressive disorder. Study results and caveats: Depressed patients' CD4+ T cells carried increased TRBV05-01 (Vbeta 5.1) usage versus control CD4+ T cells.

No antigen has been identified for these receptors. Here immunoSEQ multiplex PCR was the method, and the copy in TCRdb shows in-frame clones only, minus some. The sample has about 25,000 clones; about 91% are singletons. The specimen was CD4+ T cells from PBMCs. The receptors shown here come from a woman aged 25-40 years with major depressive disorder.

The chain uses TRBV6-1 and TRBJ2-3; 7 bases fit TRBD2. V was pared by 0 bases and J by 6 bases, with 6 bases of the junction left unmatched. This CDR3 contains 15 residues. The germline V gene has CDR1 MNHNS and CDR2 SASEGT. CDR3 amino acids: CASSEAASGKDTQYF. In DNA, the CDR3 is TGTGCCAGCAGTGAAGCGGCGAGCGGGAAGGATACGCAGTATTTT.

J is TRBJ2-4 and V is TRBV7-3; 8 nucleotides match TRBD1. The CDR3 sequence is 14 residues long. V lost 5 bases and J lost 2; bases outside the gene matches: 2. The V gene's germline CDR1 is SGHTA and CDR2 FQGTGA. The CDR3, as DNA: TGTGCCAGCAGCCCAGGGGGCTCCAAAAACATTCAGTACTTC. It specifies CASSPGGSKNIQYF.

The chain uses TRBV21-1 and TRBJ1-3; no check of the table's D call, TRBD1, against the DNA was made. TRBV21-1 is described as a pseudogene. CDR3 length: 10 amino acids. The CDR3, as DNA: TGTGCCAGGGTGGGGCAGCCGAGATATTTT. It yields the protein CARVGQPRYF.

This clone appeared once. The chain joins TRBV5-1 to TRBJ1-6; TRBD1 agrees at 8 bases. Germline lookup yields CDR1 SGHRS and CDR2 YFSETQ. V lost 2 bases, J lost 3 bases, and 4 bases stayed unmatched. The CDR3 length is 16 residues. The CDR3 here is CASSFKDRDYNSPLHF. CDR3 coding DNA: TGCGCCAGCAGCTTTAAGGACAGGGACTATAATTCACCCCTCCACTTT.

The V gene is TRBV9, the J gene TRBJ2-5; 8 nucleotides align to TRBD2. This CDR3 is built from 13 residues. J was trimmed by 6 bases and V by 4 bases; bases with no gene match: 5. Per the germline V gene, CDR1 is SGDLS and CDR2 is YYNGEE. The CDR3 here is CASSPGLAQTQYF. The CDR3 DNA is TGTGCCAGCAGCCCCGGACTAGCACAGACCCAGTACTTC.

The chain employs TRBV5-5 and TRBJ1-6; D perhaps matches TRBD1 (5 bases). V lost 1 base and J 5 bases, leaving 13 bases between the germline ends. Germline V gene lookup returns CDR1 SGHKS and CDR2 YYEKEE (reference sequence). This CDR3 has 16 residues. The CDR3 DNA sequence: TGTGCCAGCAGCTTGCGGGGGGACGGCAATAATTCACCCCTCCACTTT. Encoded protein: CASSLRGDGNNSPLHF.

This rearrangement joins TRBV7-6 to TRBJ1-5, with 7 positions matching TRBD1. CDR1 and CDR2 (germline): SGHVS, FNYEAQ. The ends lost 2 bases at V and 1 base at J; junction bases unmatched: 5. The CDR3 is made up of 16 amino acids. The DNA of the CDR3 is TGTGCCAGCAGCTTATTCGGACAGGAAAGCAATCAGCCCCAGCATTTT. It codes for CASSLFGQESNQPQHF. The full variable domain, rest sourced from reference TRBV7-6 and TRBJ1-5, is GAGVSQSPRYKVTKRGQDVALRCDPISGHVSLYWYRQALGQGPEFLTYFNYEAQQDKSGLPNDRFSAERPEGSISTLTIQRTEQRDSAMYRCASSLFGQESNQPQHFGDGTRLSIL.